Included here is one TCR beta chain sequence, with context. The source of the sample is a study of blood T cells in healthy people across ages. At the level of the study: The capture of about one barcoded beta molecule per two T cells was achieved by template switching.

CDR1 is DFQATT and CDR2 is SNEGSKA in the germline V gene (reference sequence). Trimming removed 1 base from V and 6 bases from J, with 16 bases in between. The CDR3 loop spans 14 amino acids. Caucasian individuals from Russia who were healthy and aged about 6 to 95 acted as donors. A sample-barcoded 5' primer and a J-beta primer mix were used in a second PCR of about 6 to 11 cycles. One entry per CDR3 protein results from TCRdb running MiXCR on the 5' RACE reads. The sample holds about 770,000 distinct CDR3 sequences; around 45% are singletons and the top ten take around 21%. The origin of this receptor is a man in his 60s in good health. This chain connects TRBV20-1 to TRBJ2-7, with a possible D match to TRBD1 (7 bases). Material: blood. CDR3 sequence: CSARATGRTTEQYF. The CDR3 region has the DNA TGCAGTGCTAGAGCGACAGGGAGGACTACCGAGCAGTACTTC.